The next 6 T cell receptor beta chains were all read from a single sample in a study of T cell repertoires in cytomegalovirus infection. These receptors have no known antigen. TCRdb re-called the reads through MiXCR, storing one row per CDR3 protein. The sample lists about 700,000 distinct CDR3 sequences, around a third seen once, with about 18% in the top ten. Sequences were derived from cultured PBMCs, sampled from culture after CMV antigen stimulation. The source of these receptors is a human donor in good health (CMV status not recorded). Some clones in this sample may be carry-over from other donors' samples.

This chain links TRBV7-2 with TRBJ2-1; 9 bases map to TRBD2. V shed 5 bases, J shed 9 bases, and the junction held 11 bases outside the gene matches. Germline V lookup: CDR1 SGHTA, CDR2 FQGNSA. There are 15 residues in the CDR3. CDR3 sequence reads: CASSPPGLAGGEQFF. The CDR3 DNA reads TGTGCCAGCAGCCCTCCGGGACTAGCCGGGGGTGAGCAGTTCTTC. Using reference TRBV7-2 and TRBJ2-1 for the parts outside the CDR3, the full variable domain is GAGVSQSPSNKVTEKGKDVELRCDPISGHTALYWYRQSLGQGLEFLIYFQGNSAPDKSGLPSDRFSAERTGGSVSTLTIQRTQQEDSAVYLCASSPPGLAGGEQFFGPGTRLTVL.

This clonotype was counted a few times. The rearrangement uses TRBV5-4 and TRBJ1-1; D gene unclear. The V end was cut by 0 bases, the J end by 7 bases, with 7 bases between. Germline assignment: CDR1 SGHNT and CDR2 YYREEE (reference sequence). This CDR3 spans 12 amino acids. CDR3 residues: CASSLGGDEAFF. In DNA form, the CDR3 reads TGTGCCAGCAGCTTGGGCGGGGATGAAGCTTTCTTT.

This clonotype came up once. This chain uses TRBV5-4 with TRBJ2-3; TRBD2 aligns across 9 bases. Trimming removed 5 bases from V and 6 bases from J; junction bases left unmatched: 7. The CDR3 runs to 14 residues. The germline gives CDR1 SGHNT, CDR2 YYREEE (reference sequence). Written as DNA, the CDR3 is TGTGCCAGCAGTGGCGGGAGGGCCGACGATACGCAGTATTTT. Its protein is CASSGGRADDTQYF.

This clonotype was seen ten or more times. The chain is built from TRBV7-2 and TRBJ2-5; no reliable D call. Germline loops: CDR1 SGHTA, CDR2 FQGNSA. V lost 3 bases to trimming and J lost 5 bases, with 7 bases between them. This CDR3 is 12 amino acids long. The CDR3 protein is CASSFGKETQYF. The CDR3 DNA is TGTGCCAGCAGCTTCGGCAAGGAGACCCAGTACTTC.

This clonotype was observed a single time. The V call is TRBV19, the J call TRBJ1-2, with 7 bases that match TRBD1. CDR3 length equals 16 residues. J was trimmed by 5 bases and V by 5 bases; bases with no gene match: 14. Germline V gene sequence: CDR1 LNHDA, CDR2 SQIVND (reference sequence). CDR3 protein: CASSGAPTGARYGYTF. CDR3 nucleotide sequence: TGTGCCAGTAGTGGGGCCCCCACAGGGGCTAGGTATGGCTACACCTTC.

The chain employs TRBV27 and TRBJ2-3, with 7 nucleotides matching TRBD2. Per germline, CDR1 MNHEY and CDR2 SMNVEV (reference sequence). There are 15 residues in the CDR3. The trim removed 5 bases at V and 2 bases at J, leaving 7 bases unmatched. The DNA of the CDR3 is TGTGCCAGCAGTAGGGCGGGACTACACACAGATACGCAGTATTTT. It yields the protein CASSRAGLHTDTQYF.